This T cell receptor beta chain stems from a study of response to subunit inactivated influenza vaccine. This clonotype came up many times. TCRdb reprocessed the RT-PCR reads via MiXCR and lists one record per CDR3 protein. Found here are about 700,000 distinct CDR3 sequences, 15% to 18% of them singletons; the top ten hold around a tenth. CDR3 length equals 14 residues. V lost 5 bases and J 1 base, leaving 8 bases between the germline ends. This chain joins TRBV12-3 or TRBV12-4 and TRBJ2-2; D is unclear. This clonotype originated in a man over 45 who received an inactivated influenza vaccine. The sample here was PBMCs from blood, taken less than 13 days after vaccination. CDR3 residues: CASSATGNTGELFF. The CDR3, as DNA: TGTGCCAGCAGTGCGACGGGGAACACCGGGGAGCTGTTTTTT.